This record concerns one TCR beta chain sequence. Some clones are missing from TCRdb's copy, which holds only in-frame ones; the method was immunoSEQ multiplex PCR. The table shows about 220,000 clones, with 70% to 85% occurring only once. This CDR3 is 14 amino acids long. The data were taken from a study of blood T cell repertoires in COVID-19. V is TRBV21-1 and J is TRBJ1-1. TRBV21-1 is tagged as a pseudogene. Sequencing input: PBMCs or T cells enriched from blood (not recorded which). The receptor's source is an older woman who had recovered from COVID-19. CDR3 residues: CASSKAGGGTEAFF. Here the CDR3 DNA reads TGTGCCAGCAGCAAAGCAGGTGGAGGGACTGAAGCTTTCTTT.